This T cell receptor (beta chain) was captured by sequencing in a study of blood T cell repertoires in COVID-19. Study-level information: In each case, the material was cDNA or gDNA derived from T cells, B-cell-depleted T cells, or PBMCs.

Per the authors' pipeline: Estimation of nucleated cell counts relied on the amplification of reference gene primers. The repertoire was sequenced with immunoSEQ multiplex PCR; TCRdb's copy has only in-frame clones and lacks some. V and J calls and clone size come straight from that table; D and trimming were deduced from the DNA. The sample includes roughly 50,000 clones, about four fifths of them seen just once. This clone was counted once. The length of the CDR3 is 14 residues. Per the germline V gene, CDR1 is SEHNR and CDR2 is FQNEAQ (reference sequence). Trimming cost V 5 bases and J 2 bases; bases outside gene matches: 4.

Sequenced sample: peripheral blood. This clonotype was obtained from a man between 35 and 55 years old with acute or convalescent COVID-19. The J gene is TRBJ1-2, the V gene TRBV7-9, with TRBD1 matching 8 bases. For the CDR3, the DNA is TGTGCCAGCAGCCGGACAGGGAGAAACTATGGCTACACCTTC. Protein: CASSRTGRNYGYTF.